These 20 T cell receptor beta chains originate from one sample sequenced in a study of cytomegalovirus exposure and HLA in healthy donors. The PCR was carried out with 60 Vbeta primers and 13 Jbeta primers. Profiled with immunoSEQ multiplex PCR; TCRdb holds only in-frame clones, not every one. The listing contains 110,000 to 150,000 clones. Sequences were obtained from PBMCs. These receptors were collected from a male donor in good health and CMV-seronegative.

The J gene is TRBJ1-6, the V gene TRBV25-1, with a possible D match to TRBD1 (5 bases). Trimming left V 4 bases short and J 9 bases short, with 19 bases between. In germline, CDR1 is MGHDK, CDR2 SYGVNS. The CDR3 consists of 16 residues. DNA of the CDR3: TGTGCCAGCAGTGTTGGTCGGGGGATCGGTAGTTCACCCCTCCACTTT. Translation gives CASSVGRGIGSSPLHF.

The V call is TRBV7-9, the J call TRBJ2-1; a weak D match, TRBD1 (6 bases). The CDR3 is 15 residues long. The V gene's germline CDR1 is SEHNR and CDR2 FQNEAQ (reference sequence). V was pared by 5 bases and J by 3 bases, with 14 bases between. The CDR3 DNA reads as TGTGCCAGCAGCGATTGGGCAGGGGTCTACAATGAGCAGTTCTTC. It translates to CASSDWAGVYNEQFF.

V is TRBV5-4 and J is TRBJ2-7; 10 nucleotides line up with TRBD1. With V trimmed by 3 bases and J by 4 bases, 7 bases remained unmatched. There are 15 residues in the CDR3. Per germline, CDR1 SGHNT and CDR2 YYREEE (reference sequence). CDR3 loop: CASSSPGTGVYEQYF. The CDR3 DNA follows: TGTGCCAGCAGCTCGCCCGGGACAGGGGTTTACGAGCAGTACTTC. Full variable domain (missing parts from reference TRBV5-4 and TRBJ2-7): ETGVTQSPTHLIKTRGQQVTLRCSSQSGHNTVSWYQQALGQGPQFIFQYYREEENGRGNFPPRFSGLQFPNYSSELNVNALELDDSALYLCASSSPGTGVYEQYFGPGTRLTVT.

The gene calls are TRBV6-1 and TRBJ1-1; D is undetermined. Germline CDR1 is MNHNS and CDR2 is SASEGT. CDR3 length: 13 amino acids. Trimming cost V 4 bases and J 3 bases, with 9 bases left between them. CDR3 DNA sequence: TGTGCCAGCAGTGCAGCCCATGACACTGAAGCTTTCTTT. This sequence encodes CASSAAHDTEAFF.

The chain links TRBV5-1 to TRBJ2-5; 9 bases are shared with TRBD2. The CDR3 length is 15 residues. Trimming cost V 6 bases and J 4 bases; bases outside gene matches: 10. Germline assignment: CDR1 SGHRS and CDR2 YFSETQ. DNA of the CDR3: TGCGCCAGCACACGCACCGAACTAGCGGGAGAGACCCAGTACTTC. Its translation is CASTRTELAGETQYF.

This chain's CDR3 is CASSLLLAGAEQYF. CDR3 DNA: TGTGCCAGCAGTTTATTACTAGCGGGAGCCGAGCAGTACTTC. V is TRBV27 and J is TRBJ2-7; 11 positions match TRBD2. This CDR3 spans 14 amino acids. The germline gives CDR1 MNHEY, CDR2 SMNVEV (reference sequence). V gave up 1 base and J gave up 6 bases; unmatched junction bases: 2.

As DNA, the CDR3 is TGTGCTAGTGGTTTGTCGACTGGCGAAGAGACCCAGTACTTC. Its protein product is CASGLSTGEETQYF. The rearrangement joins TRBV12-5 to TRBJ2-5; D uncertain. The CDR3 has 14 residues. Trimming cost V 2 bases and J 3 bases, with 10 bases left between them. CDR1 LGHNT and CDR2 FRNRAP come from the germline V gene.

The chain joins TRBV20-1 to TRBJ1-1; D not resolved. CDR1 and CDR2 (germline): DFQATT, SNEGSKA (reference sequence). The V and J ends lost 6 bases and 6 bases respectively, with 11 bases between them. The CDR3 has 11 residues. CDR3 in amino acids: CSARRVSEAFF. CDR3 sequence (DNA): TGCAGTGCCCGGCGGGTGTCTGAAGCTTTCTTT.

The CDR3 region has the DNA TGTGCCAGCAGTTTAAACAGGGGGCGAGAGACCCAGTACTTC. This sequence encodes CASSLNRGRETQYF. This chain connects TRBV6-5 to TRBJ2-5, with 9 nucleotides matching TRBD1. With 4 bases clipped from V and 4 bases from J, the junction kept 4 bases outside the gene matches. Germline V gene sequence: CDR1 MNHEY, CDR2 SVGAGI. The CDR3 extends over 14 amino acids.

The chain links TRBV4-1 to TRBJ2-5, with 7 bases aligning to TRBD1. The CDR3 contains 16 residues. V was clipped by 1 base and J by 0 bases; unmatched bases: 5. Germline V lookup: CDR1 MGHRA, CDR2 YSYEKL. CDR3 amino acids: CASSQGTGEYQETQYF. The CDR3 nucleotides read TGCGCCAGCAGCCAAGGGACAGGAGAGTACCAAGAGACCCAGTACTTC.

The genes are TRBV5-1 and TRBJ2-2, with unresolved D. The ends were cut back, 6 bases at V and 0 bases at J, with 12 bases in the middle. The germline V gene encodes CDR1 SGHRS and CDR2 YFSETQ. The CDR3 sequence is 15 residues long. The CDR3 DNA follows: TGCGCCAGCAATCCCGGTAACTCGAACACCGGGGAGCTGTTTTTT. Translated, it gives CASNPGNSNTGELFF.

The rearrangement links TRBV9 to TRBJ2-7; tentative D call: TRBD1 (5 bases). Germline CDR1 reads SGDLS; CDR2 reads YYNGEE. This CDR3 contains 15 residues. Trimming removed 5 bases from V and 2 bases from J, with 17 bases in between. CDR3 sequence: CASSSGGHGTYEQYF. For the CDR3, the DNA is TGTGCCAGCAGTTCGGGCGGACACGGAACCTACGAGCAGTACTTC.

This chain uses TRBV6-1 with TRBJ2-1; 11 nucleotides agree with TRBD2. Germline CDR1 MNHNS, CDR2 SASEGT. Trimming removed 4 bases from V and 2 bases from J; junction bases left unmatched: 7. The CDR3 is made up of 17 amino acids. The CDR3 spells CASSARRLAGPYNEQFF. CDR3 in DNA: TGTGCCAGCAGTGCACGAAGACTAGCGGGGCCCTACAATGAGCAGTTCTTC.

The rearrangement uses TRBV19 and TRBJ1-1; 8 nucleotides align to TRBD1. This CDR3 is 13 amino acids long. Germline CDR1 and CDR2: LNHDA and SQIVND (reference sequence). Losses at the gene ends were 5 bases for V and 4 bases for J; bases not matched to a gene: 3. CDR3: CASSLDRVTEAFF. DNA for the CDR3: TGTGCCAGTAGTTTGGACAGGGTCACTGAAGCTTTCTTT.

This CDR3 is CASSLSGTGSEKLFF. The CDR3 DNA reads TGCGCCAGCAGCTTGTCCGGGACAGGGAGTGAAAAACTGTTTTTT. This rearrangement joins TRBV5-1 to TRBJ1-4; 9 bases align to TRBD1. V gave up 1 base and J gave up 7 bases; unmatched junction bases: 5. The length of the CDR3 is 15 residues. Germline assignment: CDR1 SGHRS and CDR2 YFSETQ.

The chain carries TRBV5-6 and TRBJ2-2; 11 positions agree with TRBD2. CDR1 is SGHDT and CDR2 is YYEEEE in the germline V gene. The CDR3 is 16 residues long. V shed 5 bases, J shed 4 bases, and the junction held 7 bases outside the gene matches. The CDR3 nucleotides read TGTGCCAGCAGACCACTAGCGGGAGCGTCCACCGGGGAGCTGTTTTTT. It is translated as CASRPLAGASTGELFF.

The V call is TRBV6-5, the J call TRBJ2-7, with 8 bases matching TRBD1. The V segment lost 5 bases and the J segment 7 bases; nucleotides outside the gene matches: 4. This CDR3 spans 12 amino acids. From germline, CDR1 is MNHEY and CDR2 SVGAGI. The CDR3 protein is CASSRTGWEQYF. The CDR3 nucleotides are TGTGCCAGCAGTAGGACAGGGTGGGAGCAGTACTTC.

This chain connects TRBV5-6 to TRBJ1-2, with D possibly matching TRBD1 (6 bases). There are 14 residues in the CDR3. In germline, CDR1 is SGHDT, CDR2 YYEEEE. V was trimmed by 2 bases and J by 4 bases, leaving 12 bases between them. The CDR3 loop reads CASSLMDSGYGYTF. CDR3 DNA: TGTGCCAGCAGCTTAATGGACAGTGGCTATGGCTACACCTTC. Based on the CDR3 plus reference TRBV5-6 and TRBJ1-2, the full variable domain is DAGVTQSPTHLIKTRGQQVTLRCSPKSGHDTVSWYQQALGQGPQFIFQYYEEEERQRGNFPDRFSGHQFPNYSSELNVNALLLGDSALYLCASSLMDSGYGYTFGSGTRLTVV.

This chain connects TRBV19 to TRBJ1-2, with D possibly matching TRBD1 (6 bases). V was pared by 10 bases and J by 2 bases, with 11 bases between. Germline V lookup: CDR1 LNHDA, CDR2 SQIVND (reference sequence). The CDR3 totals 12 residues. DNA for the CDR3: TGTGCCACCCGGACAGCCAACTATGGCTACACCTTC. This sequence encodes CATRTANYGYTF.

The gene calls are TRBV27 and TRBJ1-1; D gene unclear. Germline CDR1 is MNHEY and CDR2 is SMNVEV (reference sequence). V shed 5 bases and J shed 0 bases, with 10 bases lying between them. This CDR3 has 14 amino acids. CDR3 sequence (DNA): TGTGCCAGCAGTCCCGGAGGGATGAACACTGAAGCTTTCTTT. Translating gives CASSPGGMNTEAFF.